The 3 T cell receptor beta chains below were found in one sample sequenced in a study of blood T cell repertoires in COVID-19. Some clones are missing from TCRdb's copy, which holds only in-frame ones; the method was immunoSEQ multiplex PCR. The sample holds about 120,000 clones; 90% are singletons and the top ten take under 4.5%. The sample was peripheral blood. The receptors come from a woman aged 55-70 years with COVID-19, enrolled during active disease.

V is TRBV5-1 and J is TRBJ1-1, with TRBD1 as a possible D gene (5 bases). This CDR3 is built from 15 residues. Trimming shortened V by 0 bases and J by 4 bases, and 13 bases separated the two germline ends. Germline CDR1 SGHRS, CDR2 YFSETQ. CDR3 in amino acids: CASSLETGRGTEAFF. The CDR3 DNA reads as TGCGCCAGCAGCTTGGAAACGGGGAGGGGCACTGAAGCTTTCTTT.

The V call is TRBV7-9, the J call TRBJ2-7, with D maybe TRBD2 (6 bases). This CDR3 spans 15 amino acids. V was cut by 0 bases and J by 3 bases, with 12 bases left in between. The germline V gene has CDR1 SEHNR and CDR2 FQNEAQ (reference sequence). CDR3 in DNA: TGTGCCAGCAGCTTAGCACTAGCCGAGAACTACGAGCAGTACTTC. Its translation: CASSLALAENYEQYF.

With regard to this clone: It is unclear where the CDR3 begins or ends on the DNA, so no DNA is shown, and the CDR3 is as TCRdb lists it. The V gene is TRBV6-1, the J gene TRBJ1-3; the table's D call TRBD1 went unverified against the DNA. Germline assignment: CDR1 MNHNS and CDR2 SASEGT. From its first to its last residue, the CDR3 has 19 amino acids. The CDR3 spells CASSEGPFRARGSGNTIYF.